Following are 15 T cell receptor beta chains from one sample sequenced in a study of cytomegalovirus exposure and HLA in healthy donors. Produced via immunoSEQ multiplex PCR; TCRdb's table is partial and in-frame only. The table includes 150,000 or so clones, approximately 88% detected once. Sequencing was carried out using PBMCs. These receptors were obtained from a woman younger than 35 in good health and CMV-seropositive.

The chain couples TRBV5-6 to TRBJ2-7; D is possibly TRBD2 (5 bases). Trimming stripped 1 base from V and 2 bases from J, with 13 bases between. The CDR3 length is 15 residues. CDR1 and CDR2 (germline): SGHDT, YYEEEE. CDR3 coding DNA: TGTGCCAGCAGCTTGTCGTTTCGGGGTACCTACGAGCAGTACTTC. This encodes CASSLSFRGTYEQYF.

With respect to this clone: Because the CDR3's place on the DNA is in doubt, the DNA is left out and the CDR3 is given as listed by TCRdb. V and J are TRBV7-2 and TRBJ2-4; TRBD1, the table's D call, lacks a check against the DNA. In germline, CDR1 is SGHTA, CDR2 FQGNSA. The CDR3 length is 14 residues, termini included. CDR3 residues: CASSLSVGTGAAYF.

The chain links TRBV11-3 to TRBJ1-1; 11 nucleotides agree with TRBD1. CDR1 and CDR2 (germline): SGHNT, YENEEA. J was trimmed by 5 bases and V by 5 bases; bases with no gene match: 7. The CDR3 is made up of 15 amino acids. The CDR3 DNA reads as TGTGCCAGCAGCATAAGGGACAGGGGGTATACTGAAGCTTTCTTT. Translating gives CASSIRDRGYTEAFF.

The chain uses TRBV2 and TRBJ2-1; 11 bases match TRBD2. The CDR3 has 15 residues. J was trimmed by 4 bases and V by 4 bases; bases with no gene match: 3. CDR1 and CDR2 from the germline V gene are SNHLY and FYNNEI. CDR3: CASSGTSGSYNEQFF. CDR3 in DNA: TGTGCCAGCAGTGGGACTAGCGGGTCATACAATGAGCAGTTCTTC.

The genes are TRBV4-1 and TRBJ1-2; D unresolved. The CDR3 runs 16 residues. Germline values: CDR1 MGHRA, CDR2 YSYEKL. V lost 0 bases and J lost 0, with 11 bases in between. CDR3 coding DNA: TGCGCCAGCAGCCAAGAGTTCACAGACACTAACTATGGCTACACCTTC. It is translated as CASSQEFTDTNYGYTF.

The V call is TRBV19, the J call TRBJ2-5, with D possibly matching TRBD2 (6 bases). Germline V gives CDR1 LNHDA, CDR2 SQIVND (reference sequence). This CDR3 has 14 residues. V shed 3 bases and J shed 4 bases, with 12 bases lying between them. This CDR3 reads CASSMSGLRETQYF. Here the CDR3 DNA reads TGTGCCAGTAGTATGAGCGGGCTCAGAGAGACCCAGTACTTC.

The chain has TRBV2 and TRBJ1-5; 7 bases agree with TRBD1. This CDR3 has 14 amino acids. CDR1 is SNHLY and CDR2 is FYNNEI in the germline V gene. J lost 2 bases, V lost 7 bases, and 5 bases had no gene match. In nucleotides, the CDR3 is TGTGCCAGCACCGACACAGGGGGCAATCAGCCCCAGCATTTT. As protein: CASTDTGGNQPQHF.

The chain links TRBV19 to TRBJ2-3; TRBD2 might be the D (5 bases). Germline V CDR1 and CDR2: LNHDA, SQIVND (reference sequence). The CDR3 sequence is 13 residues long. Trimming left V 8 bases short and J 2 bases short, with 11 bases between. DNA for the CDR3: TGTGCCAGTGGCGGGTCCTACACAGATACGCAGTATTTT. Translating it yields CASGGSYTDTQYF.

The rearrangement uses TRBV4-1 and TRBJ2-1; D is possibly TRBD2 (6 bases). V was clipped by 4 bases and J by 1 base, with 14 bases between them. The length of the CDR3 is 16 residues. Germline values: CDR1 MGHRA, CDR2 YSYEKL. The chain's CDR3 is CASSRGTSGSYNEQFF. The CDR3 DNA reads TGCGCCAGCAGCCGCGGGACTTCGGGTTCCTACAATGAGCAGTTCTTC.

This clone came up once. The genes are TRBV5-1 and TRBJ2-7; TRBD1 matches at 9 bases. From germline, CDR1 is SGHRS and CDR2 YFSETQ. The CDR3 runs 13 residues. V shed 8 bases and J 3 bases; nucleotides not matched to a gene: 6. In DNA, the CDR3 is TGCGCCAGTAAACCGGGACAGGGCTACGAGCAGTACTTC. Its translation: CASKPGQGYEQYF. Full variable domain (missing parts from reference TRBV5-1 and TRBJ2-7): KAGVTQTPRYLIKTRGQQVTLSCSPISGHRSVSWYQQTPGQGLQFLFEYFSETQRNKGNFPGRFSGRQFSNSRSEMNVSTLELGDSALYLCASKPGQGYEQYFGPGTRLTVT.

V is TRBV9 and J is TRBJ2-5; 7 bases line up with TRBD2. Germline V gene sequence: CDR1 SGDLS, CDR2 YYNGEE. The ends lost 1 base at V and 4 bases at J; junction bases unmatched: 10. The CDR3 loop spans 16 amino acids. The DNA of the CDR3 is TGTGCCAGCAGCGTATATTTCTCGACTAGCCCAGAGACCCAGTACTTC. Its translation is CASSVYFSTSPETQYF.

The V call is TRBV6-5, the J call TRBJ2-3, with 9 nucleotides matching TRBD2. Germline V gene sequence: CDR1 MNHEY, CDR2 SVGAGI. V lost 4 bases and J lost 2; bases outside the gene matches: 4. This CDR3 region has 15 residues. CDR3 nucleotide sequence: TGTGCCAGCAGTTCGGCGGGAGGGATCACAGATACGCAGTATTTT. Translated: CASSSAGGITDTQYF.

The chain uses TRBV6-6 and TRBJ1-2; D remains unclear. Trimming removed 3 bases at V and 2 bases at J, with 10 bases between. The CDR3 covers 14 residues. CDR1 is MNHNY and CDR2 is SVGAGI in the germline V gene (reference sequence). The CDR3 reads CASSYLPQNYGYTF. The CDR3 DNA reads TGTGCCAGCAGTTATTTACCACAGAACTATGGCTACACCTTC.

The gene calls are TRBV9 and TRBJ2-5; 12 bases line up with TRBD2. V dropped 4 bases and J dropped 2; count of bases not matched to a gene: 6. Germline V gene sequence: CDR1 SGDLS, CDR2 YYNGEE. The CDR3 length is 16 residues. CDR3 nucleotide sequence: TGTGCCAGCAGCCCGACTAGCGGGAGAGCGCAAGAGACCCAGTACTTC. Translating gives CASSPTSGRAQETQYF.

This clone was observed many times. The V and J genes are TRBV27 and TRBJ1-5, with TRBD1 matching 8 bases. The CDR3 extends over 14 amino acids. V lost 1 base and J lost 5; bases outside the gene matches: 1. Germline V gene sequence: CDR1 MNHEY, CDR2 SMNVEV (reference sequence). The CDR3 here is CASSLLGQDQPQHF. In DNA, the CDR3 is TGTGCCAGCAGTTTATTGGGACAGGATCAGCCCCAGCATTTT.